The source of this T cell receptor (beta chain) is a study of blood T cell repertoires in COVID-19. At the level of the study: Sites in the United States, Italy and Spain provided acute and convalescent COVID-19 samples.

The assay was immunoSEQ multiplex PCR, and TCRdb's table has in-frame clones only and misses some. The profile covers about 330,000 clones, with 70% to 90% appearing a single time and 5% to 7.5% taken by the ten largest. Germline CDR1 MNHEY, CDR2 SVGEGT. Trimming left V 2 bases short and J 4 bases short, with 12 bases between. The CDR3 consists of 14 residues. This receptor was obtained from a man between 18 and 29 years old who had recovered from COVID-19. V gene TRBV6-2 or TRBV6-3 combines with J gene TRBJ2-7, with D maybe TRBD1 (6 bases). The material sequenced was peripheral blood. The CDR3: CASSYPPDSYEQYF. The CDR3 nucleotides read TGTGCCAGCAGTTACCCGCCGGACAGTTACGAGCAGTACTTC.